Below, 27 T cell receptor beta chains from the same sample are listed, as sequenced in a study of cytomegalovirus exposure and HLA in healthy donors. Vbeta (60) and Jbeta (13) primers were used in the PCR. Sequencing was performed with immunoSEQ multiplex PCR; in TCRdb, only in-frame clones are kept and a portion is missing. The sample has 200,000 or so clones, 65% to 80% seen once. The sequenced material came from PBMCs. These receptors came from a girl aged 2 to 10 in good health and CMV-seronegative.

The chain couples TRBV9 to TRBJ1-2; weak D call: TRBD1 (5 bases). V shed 3 bases and J shed 1 base, with 16 bases lying between them. Germline CDR1 SGDLS, CDR2 YYNGEE. This CDR3 is 16 amino acids long. The CDR3 DNA reads as TGTGCCAGCAGCGCATCGCCTCGGACACTTAACTATGGCTACACCTTC. This translates into CASSASPRTLNYGYTF.

The rearrangement joins TRBV5-1 to TRBJ2-3, with 14 bases matching TRBD2. Germline trimming cut 4 bases from V and 6 bases from J; bases unmatched to any gene: 10. CDR3 length equals 17 residues. Germline V gene data show CDR1 as SGHRS and CDR2 as YFSETQ. The CDR3, as DNA: TGCGCCAGCAGCGATATCCCGGGACTAGCGGGAGAGGATACGCAGTATTTT. Encoded protein: CASSDIPGLAGEDTQYF.

The rearrangement uses TRBV7-8 and TRBJ1-6; possible D gene TRBD1, 5 bases. Deletions cut 0 bases from V and 11 bases from J, with 14 bases between. The CDR3 is 15 amino acids. The V gene's germline CDR1 is SGHVS and CDR2 FQNEAQ. The CDR3 DNA reads TGTGCCAGCAGCTTAGCCCTCGACAGAAATGCACCCCTCCACTTT. It translates to CASSLALDRNAPLHF.

The rearrangement joins TRBV13 to TRBJ1-3; 10 bases align to TRBD1. CDR3 length: 16 residues. The V and J ends lost 5 bases and 0 bases, in that order; junction bases with no gene match: 4. The germline gives CDR1 PRHDT, CDR2 FYEKMQ (reference sequence). This CDR3 is CASSIRTGGSGNTIYF. The DNA of the CDR3 is TGTGCCAGCAGCATAAGGACAGGGGGCTCTGGAAACACCATATATTTT.

The chain employs TRBV9 and TRBJ2-3; D call uncertain. Trimming pared 0 bases from V and 5 bases from J, leaving 4 bases between. Germline V gene sequence: CDR1 SGDLS, CDR2 YYNGEE. This CDR3 has 12 amino acids. CDR3 sequence reads: CASSVAGDTQYF. The CDR3 DNA is TGTGCCAGCAGCGTAGCGGGAGATACGCAGTATTTT. Full variable domain (outside the CDR3, taken from reference TRBV9 and TRBJ2-3): DSGVTQTPKHLITATGQRVTLRCSPRSGDLSVYWYQQSLDQGLQFLIQYYNGEERAKGNILERFSAQQFPDLHSELNLSSLELGDSALYFCASSVAGDTQYFGPGTRLTVL.

The chain combines TRBV5-1 with TRBJ1-1; D is undetermined. This CDR3 is built from 15 residues. Trimming removed 0 bases from V and 7 bases from J, with 16 bases in between. Germline V gene data show CDR1 as SGHRS and CDR2 as YFSETQ. Here the CDR3 DNA reads TGCGCCAGCAGCTTGGGGAGTGGAGGTTACGGTGAAGCTTTCTTT. Its translation is CASSLGSGGYGEAFF.

The chain carries TRBV7-6 and TRBJ1-1, with D maybe TRBD1 (6 bases). From germline, CDR1 is SGHVS and CDR2 FNYEAQ. Deletions cut 1 base from V and 8 bases from J, with 14 bases between. CDR3 length equals 14 residues. The CDR3 region has the DNA TGTGCCAGCAGCTTAGAGGTAGAGGGGACAGAAGCTTTCTTT. It encodes CASSLEVEGTEAFF.

This clone was seen more than once but under ten times. This chain uses TRBV7-9 with TRBJ1-3; possible D gene TRBD1, 6 bases. The V end lost 1 base, the J end lost 2 bases, and 9 bases lay between the germline ends. Germline CDR1 is SEHNR and CDR2 is FQNEAQ (reference sequence). The CDR3 runs 15 residues. Here the CDR3 DNA reads TGTGCCAGCAGCTTAGGAACAGGGACTGGAAACACCATATATTTT. Its translation: CASSLGTGTGNTIYF.

As DNA, the CDR3 is TGCGCCAGCAGCCCCTCCGGGACAGCAGCCACCGGGGAGCTGTTTTTT. The encoded protein is CASSPSGTAATGELFF. V usage is TRBV5-1 and J usage is TRBJ2-2; 7 positions agree with TRBD1. V was pared by 4 bases and J by 4 bases, with 10 bases of the junction left unmatched. This CDR3 spans 16 amino acids. Germline CDR1 reads SGHRS; CDR2 reads YFSETQ. Full variable domain (outside the CDR3, taken from reference TRBV5-1 and TRBJ2-2): KAGVTQTPRYLIKTRGQQVTLSCSPISGHRSVSWYQQTPGQGLQFLFEYFSETQRNKGNFPGRFSGRQFSNSRSEMNVSTLELGDSALYLCASSPSGTAATGELFFGEGSRLTVL.

The V and J genes are TRBV18 and TRBJ2-7, with a tentative D call TRBD1 (6 bases). Germline CDR1 reads KGHSH; CDR2 reads LQKENI. The CDR3 loop spans 17 amino acids. Trimming pared 3 bases from V and 3 bases from J, leaving 21 bases between. CDR3 loop: CASSPTLRRTAHYEQYF. The DNA of the CDR3 is TGTGCCAGCTCACCCACTCTCAGGAGGACAGCTCACTACGAGCAGTACTTC.

J is TRBJ1-5 and V is TRBV19; maybe TRBD1 (5 bases). The ends were cut back, 3 bases at V and 10 bases at J, with 22 bases in the middle. The germline V gene encodes CDR1 LNHDA and CDR2 SQIVND (reference sequence). The CDR3 contains 16 residues. This chain's CDR3 is CASSMGRGRGVGPQHF. In DNA form, the CDR3 reads TGTGCCAGTAGTATGGGGAGGGGTCGGGGGGTAGGACCCCAGCATTTT.

V and J are TRBV4-2 and TRBJ2-5; 10 nucleotides align to TRBD2. Losses at the gene ends were 1 base for V and 6 bases for J; bases not matched to a gene: 8. This CDR3 has 16 amino acids. The germline V gene has CDR1 LGHNA and CDR2 YNFKEQ. The CDR3 nucleotides are TGTGCCAGCAGCCAAGCGGCACTAGCGGGAACTAAGACCCAGTACTTC. This encodes CASSQAALAGTKTQYF.

In its sample, this clone was seen a few times. This rearrangement joins TRBV18 to TRBJ1-1; the match to TRBD1 covers 8 bases. The V and J ends lost 5 bases and 3 bases, in that order; junction bases with no gene match: 8. Germline V CDR1 and CDR2: KGHSH, LQKENI. The CDR3 is made up of 15 amino acids. Written as DNA, the CDR3 is TGTGCCAGCTCAAACCGGACAGGGTGGGACACTGAAGCTTTCTTT. This codes for CASSNRTGWDTEAFF.

The rearrangement links TRBV7-9 to TRBJ2-1; 13 nucleotides match TRBD2. V lost 4 bases to trimming and J lost 8 bases; unmatched junction nucleotides: 2. The CDR3 extends over 14 amino acids. Germline loops: CDR1 SEHNR, CDR2 FQNEAQ (reference sequence). Here the CDR3 reads CASSWGTSGDEQFF. The DNA for the CDR3 is TGTGCCAGCAGCTGGGGGACTAGCGGGGATGAGCAGTTCTTC.

The J gene is TRBJ2-6, the V gene TRBV19; 7 nucleotides line up with TRBD1. The CDR3 contains 15 residues. The germline CDR1 and CDR2 sequences are LNHDA and SQIVND (reference sequence). The trim removed 7 bases at V and 4 bases at J, leaving 7 bases unmatched. CDR3 in DNA: TGTGCCAGTACCGAGCAGGGGGTGGGGGCCAACGTCCTGACTTTC. Amino acids: CASTEQGVGANVLTF.

This rearrangement joins TRBV10-3 to TRBJ1-3; D is uncertain. Germline lookup yields CDR1 ENHRY and CDR2 SYGVKD. The length of the CDR3 is 12 residues. With 2 bases removed from V and 9 bases from J, the gap between germline ends came to 8 bases. The CDR3 reads CAISEGRSTIYF. CDR3 sequence (DNA): TGTGCCATCAGTGAGGGGAGGAGCACCATATATTTT.

This chain uses TRBV2 with TRBJ1-5; possibly TRBD1 for D (6 bases). The germline V gene encodes CDR1 SNHLY and CDR2 FYNNEI. Trimming stripped 5 bases from V and 4 bases from J, with 18 bases between. The CDR3 totals 16 residues. The CDR3 loop reads CASSSEQGPNNQPQHF. CDR3 nucleotide sequence: TGTGCCAGCAGTAGTGAACAGGGTCCGAATAATCAGCCCCAGCATTTT.

The chain links TRBV6-1 to TRBJ2-1; 10 nucleotides agree with TRBD1. The CDR3 consists of 20 residues. CDR1 and CDR2 (germline): MNHNS, SASEGT. Trimming cost V 2 bases and J 10 bases; bases outside gene matches: 23. CDR3 protein: CASSELGSVTGTGAVREQFF. CDR3 nucleotide sequence: TGTGCCAGCAGTGAACTCGGGTCGGTAACAGGGACAGGGGCGGTGAGGGAGCAGTTCTTC.

The chain combines TRBV30 with TRBJ1-6; D perhaps matches TRBD1 (5 bases). The CDR3 is made up of 17 amino acids. The germline CDR1 and CDR2 sequences are GTSNPN and SVGIG (reference sequence). V shed 2 bases and J shed 2 bases, with 16 bases lying between them. The CDR3 sequence: CAWSKGLPRAYNSPLHF. CDR3 nucleotide sequence: TGTGCCTGGAGTAAGGGACTTCCCAGGGCCTATAATTCACCCCTCCACTTT.

This chain connects TRBV2 to TRBJ2-7; 9 bases line up with TRBD1. Per the germline V gene, CDR1 is SNHLY and CDR2 is FYNNEI. This CDR3 is 15 amino acids long. Losses at the gene ends were 6 bases for V and 0 bases for J; bases not matched to a gene: 6. As DNA, the CDR3 is TGTGCCAGCAGCGTTGGACAGGGGTCCTCCTACGAGCAGTACTTC. Encoded protein: CASSVGQGSSYEQYF.

The table lists this clone with a few counts. The V call is TRBV18, the J call TRBJ1-2; D unclear. The V end lost 1 base, the J end lost 1 base, and 7 bases lay between the germline ends. CDR3 length: 14 amino acids. Looked up from germline, CDR1 is KGHSH and CDR2 is LQKENI. CDR3 coding DNA: TGTGCCAGCTCACCACAACAGAATAACTATGGCTACACCTTC. Its translation: CASSPQQNNYGYTF. The full variable domain, rest sourced from reference TRBV18 and TRBJ1-2, is NAGVMQNPRHLVRRRGQEARLRCSPMKGHSHVYWYRQLPEEGLKFMVYLQKENIIDESGMPKERFSAEFPKEGPSILRIQQVVRGDSAAYFCASSPQQNNYGYTFGSGTRLTVV.

V is TRBV9 and J is TRBJ1-2; 8 nucleotides align to TRBD1. CDR1 and CDR2 from the germline V gene are SGDLS and YYNGEE. The CDR3 consists of 14 residues. The J segment lost 8 bases and the V segment lost 2 bases, leaving 8 bases of the junction unmatched. In nucleotides, the CDR3 is TGTGCCAGCAGCGTCTATGGACAGGGACGCGGCTACACCTTC. Protein product: CASSVYGQGRGYTF.

The rearrangement joins TRBV15 to TRBJ1-2; D remains unclear. The CDR3 contains 15 residues. Trimming stripped 0 bases from V and 6 bases from J, with 14 bases between. Looked up from germline, CDR1 is LNHNV and CDR2 is YYDKDF (reference sequence). The CDR3 loop is CATSRDGLGYNGYTF. The CDR3, as DNA: TGTGCCACCAGCAGAGACGGACTGGGGTATAATGGCTACACCTTC.

The chain uses TRBV6-6 and TRBJ2-7; tentative D call: TRBD2 (5 bases). Germline V gene sequence: CDR1 MNHNY, CDR2 SVGAGI (reference sequence). This CDR3 contains 15 residues. The germline V and J ends were trimmed by 0 bases and 6 bases, with 15 bases remaining between them. CDR3 sequence reads: CASSYSSGRGGEQYF. The CDR3 nucleotides are TGTGCCAGCAGTTACTCTAGTGGCCGAGGAGGCGAGCAGTACTTC.

V usage is TRBV7-2 and J usage is TRBJ1-5, with 9 bases matching TRBD1. The V gene's germline CDR1 is SGHTA and CDR2 FQGNSA. After removal of 3 bases from V and 8 bases from J, the junction contained 5 bases not matched to a gene. CDR3 length: 14 residues. CDR3 sequence (DNA): TGTGCCAGCAGCTTGGGGGGACAGGGTAAGCCCCAGCATTTT. It translates to CASSLGGQGKPQHF.

The CDR3 DNA reads TGTGCCAGCAGGGCCAGACCTAGCGGGAACCGGGAGCAGTTCTTC. It is translated as CASRARPSGNREQFF. The chain uses TRBV6-5 and TRBJ2-1, with 9 bases aligning to TRBD2. J was trimmed by 10 bases and V by 6 bases; bases with no gene match: 13. The CDR3 totals 15 residues. Germline CDR1 reads MNHEY; CDR2 reads SVGAGI.

In this sample, this clone turned up once. This chain uses TRBV6-1 with TRBJ2-2, with unresolved D. The CDR3 covers 11 residues. CDR1 is MNHNS, CDR2 SASEGT, per germline. V lost 8 bases and J 9 bases, leaving 10 bases between the germline ends. CDR3 sequence reads: CASRSIWELFF. CDR3 coding DNA: TGTGCCAGCCGCTCTATTTGGGAGCTGTTTTTT.